Below are 21 T cell receptor beta chains sequenced from a single sample in a study of cytomegalovirus exposure and HLA in healthy donors (dated 2017 in TCRdb). Libraries were prepared through the immunoSEQ multiplex PCR assay. The multiplex PCR relied on a mix of 60 forward primers for TCR Vbeta segments and 13 reverse primers for TCR Jbeta segments. The table comes from immuneACCESS by way of TCRdb, which keeps in-frame sequences with V and J called. Part of the clones is missing from these tables; in studies checked, under half for an unresolved V gene and the rest for unknown reasons. The sample yields more than 50,000 clones; around 68% were counted once. The ten largest clones add up to 25% of the sample. Source material: PBMCs. These receptor sequences come from a man in his fifties or sixties in good health and CMV-seropositive.

This chain joins TRBV5-4 and TRBJ1-1; tentative D call: TRBD1 (5 bases). The V end lost 0 bases, the J end lost 1 base, and 7 bases lay between the germline ends. In germline, CDR1 is SGHNT, CDR2 YYREEE (reference sequence). This CDR3 region has 14 residues. The CDR3 nucleotides are TGTGCCAGCAGCTTGGTGGGGCAGAACACTGAAGCTTTCTTT. This encodes CASSLVGQNTEAFF. Drawing the rest from reference TRBV5-4 and TRBJ1-1, the complete variable domain is ETGVTQSPTHLIKTRGQQVTLRCSSQSGHNTVSWYQQALGQGPQFIFQYYREEENGRGNFPPRFSGLQFPNYSSELNVNALELDDSALYLCASSLVGQNTEAFFGQGTRLTVV.

The CDR3 DNA follows: TGTGCCAGCAGCGAAGGGACAGGGGGCACAGATACGCAGTATTTT. This gives the protein CASSEGTGGTDTQYF. This chain connects TRBV6-4 to TRBJ2-3, with TRBD1 matching 10 bases. This CDR3 has 15 amino acids. The V and J ends lost 6 bases and 1 base, in that order; junction bases with no gene match: 4. Per germline, CDR1 MRHNA and CDR2 SNTAGT.

The chain is built from TRBV28 and TRBJ1-1; D is undetermined. The germline CDR1 and CDR2 sequences are MDHEN and SYDVKM. Deletions cut 6 bases from V and 1 base from J, with 12 bases between. The CDR3 consists of 14 residues. In DNA form, the CDR3 reads TGTGCCAGCAGACTGCGGGGAAGGAACACTGAAGCTTTCTTT. It yields the protein CASRLRGRNTEAFF.

This clone was seen a handful of times. The rearrangement joins TRBV28 to TRBJ1-2; D not resolved. CDR1 and CDR2 from the germline V gene are MDHEN and SYDVKM. This CDR3 region has 15 residues. Trimming took off 5 bases at V and 8 bases at J, with 21 bases between the two ends. The CDR3 here is CASSRPSTLTGGYTF. In DNA form, the CDR3 reads TGTGCCAGCAGTCGTCCCAGTACACTTACCGGGGGCTACACCTTC.

In nucleotides, the CDR3 is TGTGCCAGCTCACCTCTTCCAGGCACGAACACTGAAGCTTTCTTT. This sequence encodes CASSPLPGTNTEAFF. The V call is TRBV18, the J call TRBJ1-1; D gene unclear. There are 15 residues in the CDR3. Germline assignment: CDR1 KGHSH and CDR2 LQKENI. V was cut by 3 bases and J by 1 base, with 12 bases left in between.

This sequence joins TRBV2 and TRBJ1-4; 8 bases match TRBD1. The CDR3 has 16 residues. V lost 1 base, J lost 0 bases, and 1 base stayed unmatched. Germline V gene data show CDR1 as SNHLY and CDR2 as FYNNEI. The CDR3 DNA follows: TGTGCCAGCAGTGAAGAGGGACAGGCAACTAATGAAAAACTGTTTTTT. Its translation is CASSEEGQATNEKLFF.

The chain combines TRBV7-2 with TRBJ1-1; D uncertain. The germline V and J ends were trimmed by 5 bases and 10 bases, with 14 bases remaining between them. The CDR3 totals 12 residues. CDR1 SGHTA and CDR2 FQGNSA come from the germline V gene. CDR3 region: CASSLPLGAAFF. The CDR3 DNA reads as TGTGCCAGCAGCCTCCCGTTGGGAGCAGCTTTCTTT.

The DNA of the CDR3 is TGTGCCAGCAGTTACTACATGGACCGGGACAGAGAGACCCAGTACTTC. This translates into CASSYYMDRDRETQYF. This chain links TRBV6-6 with TRBJ2-5, with TRBD1 identical over 7 bases. V trimming: 1 base; J trimming: 4 bases; junction bases outside the gene matches: 9. This CDR3 has 16 residues. Germline V gene sequence: CDR1 MNHNY, CDR2 SVGAGI (reference sequence).

V usage is TRBV5-1 and J usage is TRBJ2-2, with TRBD2 as a possible D gene (5 bases). Germline loops: CDR1 SGHRS, CDR2 YFSETQ. The CDR3 loop spans 18 amino acids. Trimming took 4 bases from V and 0 from J, leaving 19 bases between them. The CDR3 loop is CASSVRPVTRTNTGELFF. The CDR3 DNA reads TGCGCCAGCAGCGTCCGACCGGTTACTAGAACGAACACCGGGGAGCTGTTTTTT.

The chain couples TRBV30 to TRBJ1-2; 9 nucleotides align to TRBD1. This CDR3 has 17 residues. CDR1 is GTSNPN, CDR2 SVGIG, per germline (reference sequence). V was clipped by 3 bases and J by 7 bases; unmatched bases: 18. CDR3 DNA: TGTGCCTGGAGGGCATATGGTGCTACAGGGGGCGCGAGTGGCTACACCTTC. Translated: CAWRAYGATGGASGYTF.

This clone was seen a handful of times. This chain joins TRBV4-3 and TRBJ1-5; D might be TRBD1 (5 bases). Trimming shortened V by 1 base and J by 5 bases, and 12 bases separated the two germline ends. CDR3 size: 15 residues. The germline gives CDR1 LGHNA, CDR2 YSLEER. The CDR3: CASSQAPGQDQPQHF. CDR3 DNA sequence: TGCGCCAGCAGCCAAGCCCCAGGGCAAGATCAGCCCCAGCATTTT.

The chain links TRBV7-9 to TRBJ1-2; possible D gene TRBD1, 6 bases. The CDR3 loop spans 17 amino acids. The germline V gene has CDR1 SEHNR and CDR2 FQNEAQ (reference sequence). V dropped 0 bases and J dropped 4 bases, with 18 bases sitting between them. This CDR3 reads CASSLARWQGQAYGYTF. The DNA of the CDR3 is TGTGCCAGCAGCTTAGCGAGATGGCAGGGGCAGGCCTATGGCTACACCTTC.

This clone was detected once. J is TRBJ2-7 and V is TRBV27, with D unclear. CDR1 and CDR2 from the germline V gene are MNHEY and SMNVEV (reference sequence). This CDR3 has 15 amino acids. Trimming removed 4 bases at V and 0 bases at J, with 13 bases between. CDR3: CASSSQAESSYEQYF. The CDR3 nucleotides read TGTGCCAGCAGTTCCCAGGCAGAAAGCTCCTACGAGCAGTACTTC.

The chain links TRBV30 to TRBJ2-7, with 7 nucleotides matching TRBD1. This CDR3 has 14 residues. Germline CDR1 is GTSNPN and CDR2 is SVGIG (reference sequence). J was trimmed by 3 bases and V by 4 bases; bases with no gene match: 9. The CDR3 is CAWTRDRRFYEQYF. The CDR3, as DNA: TGTGCCTGGACCCGGGACAGAAGATTCTACGAGCAGTACTTC. Variable domain in full (rest from reference TRBV30 and TRBJ2-7): SQTIHQWPATLVQPVGSPLSLECTVEGTSNPNLYWYRQAAGRGLQLLFYSVGIGQISSEVPQNLSASRPQDRQFILSSKKLLLSDSGFYLCAWTRDRRFYEQYFGPGTRLTVT.

The rearrangement links TRBV6-6 to TRBJ2-3; 7 bases are a match to TRBD1. The germline CDR1 and CDR2 sequences are MNHNY and SVGAGI (reference sequence). CDR3 length: 13 residues. Trimming took 7 bases from V and 6 from J; bases not matched to a gene: 7. The DNA for the CDR3 is TGTGCCAGCACCCTAAGGGGGCCTGATACGCAGTATTTT. Translated, it gives CASTLRGPDTQYF.

This chain connects TRBV7-2 to TRBJ1-5; unclear D gene. CDR1 and CDR2 from the germline V gene are SGHTA and FQGNSA. This CDR3 region has 15 residues. Trimming took off 5 bases at V and 1 base at J, with 12 bases between the two ends. CDR3 nucleotide sequence: TGTGCCAGCAGCCCATCCGGGAGGAGCAATCAGCCCCAGCATTTT. It specifies CASSPSGRSNQPQHF.

This chain links TRBV7-9 with TRBJ1-2; D gene uncertain. This CDR3 is 14 amino acids long. V lost 0 bases, J lost 8 bases, and 13 bases lay in between. Germline-derived CDR1 and CDR2 are SEHNR and FQNEAQ (reference sequence). DNA of the CDR3: TGTGCCAGCAGCTTAGCTAGGGCCACGGGAGGCTACACCTTC. Its translation is CASSLARATGGYTF.

This sequence joins TRBV6-1 and TRBJ2-5; D is possibly TRBD2 (6 bases). The length of the CDR3 is 14 residues. Germline loops: CDR1 MNHNS, CDR2 SASEGT. The V and J ends lost 6 bases and 1 base respectively, with 12 bases between them. CDR3 amino acids: CASRDGGPQETQYF. CDR3 DNA: TGTGCCAGCAGGGACGGGGGACCCCAAGAGACCCAGTACTTC.

The chain carries TRBV5-1 and TRBJ1-4; 9 nucleotides match TRBD1. V was pared by 2 bases and J by 14 bases, with 13 bases of the junction left unmatched. The germline gives CDR1 SGHRS, CDR2 YFSETQ. The CDR3 spans 15 residues. The CDR3 sequence: CASSFSGQGNANLFF. The CDR3 DNA sequence: TGCGCCAGCAGCTTCTCGGGACAGGGAAATGCAAACCTGTTTTTT.

This clone was counted once. The genes are TRBV27 and TRBJ2-7, with 9 bases aligning to TRBD1. The CDR3 loop spans 15 amino acids. The V gene end was trimmed by 2 bases and the J gene end by 7 bases; junction bases not matched to a gene: 9. Germline V gene data show CDR1 as MNHEY and CDR2 as SMNVEV (reference sequence). CDR3 amino acids: CASSLAGQGRREQYF. In DNA, the CDR3 is TGTGCCAGCAGTTTAGCGGGACAGGGTAGGAGGGAGCAGTACTTC.

This chain links TRBV5-4 with TRBJ2-4, with 11 bases fitting TRBD1. The CDR3 spans 18 residues. The germline V gene encodes CDR1 SGHNT and CDR2 YYREEE (reference sequence). V shed 0 bases and J 0 bases; nucleotides not matched to a gene: 5. The CDR3, as DNA: TGTGCCAGCAGCTTGGAGTGGGGACAGGGGGGAGCCAAAAACATTCAGTACTTC. The encoded protein is CASSLEWGQGGAKNIQYF.